The sequence of this T cell receptor (beta chain) was determined in a study of blood T cell repertoires in COVID-19 (dated by TCRdb to 2019 to 2021). Background for the entire study: The collaborator samples originated in the United States, Italy and Spain and spanned the acute and convalescent phases of COVID-19. The material from the prospective study consisted of cDNA or gDNA derived from T cells, B-cell-depleted T cells, or PBMCs. The dataset comprised deeply sampled blood TCRbeta repertoires from subjects exposed to, actively infected with, or recovered from COVID-19. The repertoires were released in a freely available public database meant as a resource for research on the immune response to SARS-CoV-2. The samples were drawn from the first 160 participants of the ongoing ImmuneRACE study and from roughly 1,300 subjects provided by 6 global collaborators. Nearly every sample came with metadata listing a de-identified subject ID, COVID-19 status, age in years and sex. Where available, HLA class I and class II types were obtained from metadata supplied by the sample provider rather than from assay-based typing.

Each collaborating institution followed its own protocols to collect whole blood in K2EDTA tubes. For TCRbeta analysis, collaborators shipped samples in one of three forms: frozen whole blood, isolated PBMCs, or DNA extracted from either of those sample types. Per the germline V gene, MGHRA is the CDR1 and YSYEKL is the CDR2. V drops 6 bases and J drops 2 bases, leaving 19 bases in between. The CDR3 has 16 amino acids, counting the end cysteine and phenylalanine. Only the CDR3 part of the read is kept: 48 bases, read in frame from the first base. TCRbeta CDR3 regions were amplified from genomic DNA using the immunoSEQ Assay, a bias-controlled multiplex PCR. The authors processed their data as follows. Within the assay, amplification of reference gene primers was used to estimate how many nucleated cells each sample contained. To quantify the absolute abundance of each unique TCRbeta CDR3 rearrangement, sequence reads were collapsed and filtered. For each sample, productive Simpson clonality was calculated as the square root of Simpson's diversity index across productive rearrangements. This immuneACCESS table, as held by TCRdb, lists in-frame sequences with V and J called but not all clones. Of the missing ones, under half trace to an unresolved V gene in checked studies; the others have no known cause. Clone size and the V and J calls come from that table; the DNA yielded D and trimming. The sample profile shows some 270,000 clones; approximately 86% of them were found once. The ten most abundant clones make up roughly 8.5% of the sample.

Study-level results and caveats: Clinical and demographic metadata were provided uncurated, with the amount varying by source and participant.

This clone was counted at least ten times. What antigen it recognizes has not been identified. Within one base of it there is no much larger clone, and no base qualities were kept. The material sequenced was peripheral blood. The TCR originated in a man aged 40-55 years with active or convalescent COVID-19. The rearrangement joined TRBV4-1 to TRBJ1-1; the D gene is perhaps TRBD1, on 5 matching bases. The DNA sequence is TGCGCCAGCAGACCCGCGGCGGCAGGGCAAAACACTGAAGCTTTCTTT. Its translation reads: CASRPAAAGQNTEAFF.